Included here is one T cell receptor beta chain sequence, with context. Its antigen is undetermined. This CDR3 is built from 12 residues. CDR1 and CDR2 from the germline V gene are GTSNPN and SVGIG (reference sequence). V was cut by 4 bases and J by 5 bases, with 11 bases left in between. This entry belongs to a study of cytomegalovirus exposure and HLA in healthy donors. Findings and limits, study-wide: An analysis that was carried out later associated some 17,000 TCR beta sequences with HLA alleles at 0.05 false discovery rate.

The study ran its PCR with 60 Vbeta and 13 Jbeta primers. Some clones are missing from TCRdb's copy, which holds only in-frame ones; the method was immunoSEQ multiplex PCR. The repertoire includes 150,000 to 170,000 clones, 70% to 90% of them detected once, and roughly 5.3% sits in the top ten. The chain is built from TRBV30 and TRBJ1-2; D is undetermined. The receptor's source is a woman aged 40 to 49 in good health and CMV-seropositive. Sequencing used PBMCs. CDR3: CAWKKEKYGYTF. The CDR3 bases are TGTGCCTGGAAGAAGGAGAAATATGGCTACACCTTC.